This is a list of T cell receptor beta chains from one sample in a study of T cells in tuberculosis. Measured with immunoSEQ multiplex PCR; TCRdb has only the in-frame clones, and not every one. Here the sample spans over 30,000 clones, 97% being singletons. The source material was PBMCs. The receptors shown here come from a donor aged 10-29 years with latent tuberculosis or without tuberculosis infection. CDR3s include the opening cysteine and the closing phenylalanine or tryptophan. A D gene is named only where the DNA matches it firmly. Only some rows state a clone size, as once, few, many or a class for expanded clones.

J | size | D | V | DNA | CDR3
TRBJ2-1 | NA | NA | TRBV11-1 | TGTGCCAGCAGCTTCGGGGGATCGCAATACAATGAGCAGTTCTTC | CASSFGGSQYNEQFF
TRBJ1-2 | NA | NA | TRBV29-1 | TGCAGCGTCCAGTACAGTGCCTATGGCTACACCTTC | CSVQYSAYGYTF
TRBJ2-7 | NA | TRBD2 | TRBV27 | TGTGCCAGCAGTTTGGGAGGGTCATCCTACGAGCAGTACTTC | CASSLGGSSYEQYF
TRBJ2-1 | NA | NA | TRBV7-9 | TGTGCCAGCAGCGCCGGGAGCTCCGGGTTGGAGCAGTTCTTC | CASSAGSSGLEQFF
TRBJ1-1 | NA | NA | TRBV6-1 | TGTGCCAGTGAATGGGTTCGGGGCACTGAAGCTTTCTTT | CASEWVRGTEAFF
TRBJ2-7 | once | TRBD1 | TRBV6-1 | TGTGCCAGCAGTGAAAGGACAGGGGCCTACGAGCAGTACTTC | CASSERTGAYEQYF
TRBJ1-4 | NA | TRBD1 | TRBV7-2 | TGTGCCAGCAGTTATACAGGGGCCGGGGAAAAACTGTTTTTT | CASSYTGAGEKLFF
TRBJ1-2 | NA | TRBD1 | TRBV6-6 | TGTGCCAGCAGCGCAGCCGGGACAGTCTATGGCTACACCTTC | CASSAAGTVYGYTF
TRBJ1-2 | once | NA | TRBV9 | TGTGCCAGCAGCGTAATAGGGGCCGACGGCTACACCTTC | CASSVIGADGYTF
TRBJ2-1 | once | TRBD2 | TRBV2 | TGTGCCAGCAGTGAACAGCGGGAGTTAATATATGAGCAGTTCTTC | CASSEQRELIYEQFF
TRBJ2-7 | NA | NA | TRBV11-3 | TGTGCCAGCAGCACGGGCGACAGCTACGAGCAGTACTTC | CASSTGDSYEQYF
TRBJ2-1 | NA | NA | TRBV7-2 | TGTGCCAGCAGCCCAAAGGGGACAAGCTCCTACAATGAGCAGTTCTTC | CASSPKGTSSYNEQFF
TRBJ2-1 | NA | TRBD2 | TRBV5-6 | TGTGCCAGCAGCTTGGGTGCGGGGGGCCGAGGATATGGCAATGAGCAGTTCTTC | CASSLGAGGRGYGNEQFF
TRBJ1-1 | NA | TRBD1 | TRBV11-2 | TGTGCCAGCAGCTTAACAGGGGGTATGGTCACTGAAGCTTTCTTT | CASSLTGGMVTEAFF
TRBJ1-2 | NA | TRBD1 | TRBV5-6 | TGTGCCAGCAGCTCGATAGGGGGCGTAGATGGCTACACCTTC | CASSSIGGVDGYTF
TRBJ2-1 | NA | NA | TRBV2 | TGTGCCAGCAGCGCGGACAGAGGGGCCTACAATGAGCAGTTCTTC | CASSADRGAYNEQFF
TRBJ2-1 | NA | NA | TRBV5-4 | TGTGCCAGCAGCTTGGCCGGGCAGGGGCCCTTCAATGAGCAGTTCTTC | CASSLAGQGPFNEQFF
TRBJ1-2 | NA | NA | TRBV11-2 | TGTGCCAGCAGTCTTAATGGACAGCGCCCTAGGGGCTACACCTTC | CASSLNGQRPRGYTF
TRBJ1-2 | NA | NA | TRBV2 | TGTGCCAACGGGAGGGGCTATGGCTACACCTTC | CANGRGYGYTF
TRBJ2-6 | NA | NA | TRBV4-1 | TGCGCCAGCAGCCAAGATCTTATCTCTGGGGCCAACGTCCTGACTTTC | CASSQDLISGANVLTF
TRBJ1-1 | NA | NA | TRBV6-1 | TGTGCCAGCAGTACAGCGGGGGAAGCTTTCTTT | CASSTAGEAFF
TRBJ1-2 | NA | NA | TRBV20-1 | TGCAGTGCTGGGCCCGAGGGCTACACCTTC | CSAGPEGYTF
TRBJ1-5 | NA | NA | TRBV6-1 | TGTGCCAGCAGTGATAGCCGACAGGTTAGCAATCAGCCCCAGCATTTT | CASSDSRQVSNQPQHF
TRBJ1-1 | NA | TRBD1 | TRBV9 | TGTGCCAGCAGCGCATACAGGGGGCTGGGTGAAGCTTTCTTT | CASSAYRGLGEAFF
TRBJ1-4 | NA | NA | TRBV27 | TGTGCCAGCAGTCTCAGACAGGCGGCAACTAATGAAAAACTGTTTTTT | CASSLRQAATNEKLFF
TRBJ2-1 | NA | NA | TRBV2 | TGTGCCAGCAGTGAATGGCTAGCAGGTGGCGGTGAGCAGTTCTTC | CASSEWLAGGGEQFF
TRBJ1-4 | NA | TRBD1 | TRBV4-1 | TGCGCCAGCAGTCTCCGGGACAGGGCTAATGAAAAACTGTTTTTT | CASSLRDRANEKLFF
TRBJ2-4 | NA | NA | TRBV5-6 | TGTGCCAGCGGACTCGGACCAGGTACCAAAAACATTCAGTACTTC | CASGLGPGTKNIQYF
TRBJ2-2 | few | NA | TRBV5-1 | TGCGCCACCCGACCATTGGGGGGTACCGGGGAGCTGTTTTTT | CATRPLGGTGELFF
TRBJ2-1 | NA | TRBD1 | TRBV19 | TGTGCCAGTAGCACCGGGACAGGGTCCTACAATGAGCAGTTCTTC | CASSTGTGSYNEQFF
TRBJ1-2 | NA | NA | TRBV10-3 | TGTGCCATCAGCGCGGAAGCTTCGGGTGACTATGGCTACACCTTC | CAISAEASGDYGYTF
TRBJ2-2 | NA | NA | TRBV5-5 | TGTGCCAGCTTGCGGTGGGGAGGCGGGGAGCTGTTTTTT | CASLRWGGGELFF
TRBJ2-3 | NA | TRBD2 | TRBV10-3 | TGTGCCATCGGGACTAGCCCAGGATCTAGCACAGATACGCAGTATTTT | CAIGTSPGSSTDTQYF
TRBJ1-1 | NA | NA | TRBV6-6 | TGTGCCAGCAGTTCGTGGGACGCTGGCGGGACTTTCTTT | CASSSWDAGGTFF
TRBJ2-7 | NA | NA | TRBV20-1 | TGCAGTGCTAGGTCCGGCTACGAGCAGTACTTC | CSARSGYEQYF
TRBJ1-2 | NA | NA | TRBV5-6 | TGTGCCAGCAGCTTGCGGGTCTATGGCTACACCTTC | CASSLRVYGYTF
TRBJ2-7 | once | NA | TRBV4-1 | TGCGCCAGCAGCCAAGACCGGTCCCTTAGCTCCTACGAGCAGTACTTC | CASSQDRSLSSYEQYF
TRBJ1-1 | NA | NA | TRBV9 | TGTGCCAGCAGCGTAAGGGGAGGCACTGAAGCTTTCTTT | CASSVRGGTEAFF
TRBJ2-7 | NA | NA | TRBV21-1 | TGTGCCAGCAGCAAATGTGCTTTATCAGGATCCCACGAGCAGTACTTC | CASSKCALSGSHEQYF
TRBJ2-7 | NA | TRBD1 | TRBV19 | TGTGCCAGTAGTTCCCGGGACAGGGGCTACGAGCAGTACTTC | CASSSRDRGYEQYF
TRBJ2-3 | NA | TRBD2 | TRBV4-2 | TGTGCCAGCAGCCAAGAGGCTAGCGGAGGGGAGTCAGATACGCAGTATTTT | CASSQEASGGESDTQYF
TRBJ2-3 | NA | NA | TRBV2 | TGTGCCAGCAGCGAGGGGACTAGCACAGATACGCAGTATTTT | CASSEGTSTDTQYF
TRBJ2-5 | NA | TRBD2 | TRBV18 | TGTGCCAGCTCACCACGCGGCGGGGGAAGGGAGACCCAGTACTTC | CASSPRGGGRETQYF
TRBJ2-2 | once | NA | TRBV5-1 | TGCGCCAGCAGCTTGGCAAGCTCCGGGGAGCTGTTTTTT | CASSLASSGELFF
TRBJ2-7 | NA | TRBD1 | TRBV19 | TGTGCCAGTAGCCCCAGGGACAGGGGCACCTACGAGCAGTACTTC | CASSPRDRGTYEQYF
TRBJ2-1 | NA | TRBD2 | TRBV5-1 | TGCGCCAGCAGCTTGGAGAGTAGCGGGAGTTCTGAGTTCTTC | CASSLESSGSSEFF
TRBJ1-2 | NA | TRBD1 | TRBV6-1 | TGTGCCCTCAGGGACAGAGGTTCCGGCTACACCTTC | CALRDRGSGYTF
TRBJ2-3 | NA | TRBD2 | TRBV9 | TGTGCCAGCAGCCCCTTAGCGGGGAGTAGCACAGATACGCAGTATTTT | CASSPLAGSSTDTQYF
TRBJ2-4 | NA | NA | TRBV28 | TGTGCCAGCAGTTCAGGTCAGGGGTACATTCAGTACTTC | CASSSGQGYIQYF
TRBJ1-2 | NA | NA | TRBV9 | TGTGCCAGCAGCGTAGGATCAGGGTCGGCGGGCTACACCTTC | CASSVGSGSAGYTF
TRBJ1-3 | NA | NA | TRBV28 | TGTGCCAGCAGTTTATTCACGGGAGTTGCTGGAAACACCATATATTTT | CASSLFTGVAGNTIYF
TRBJ1-2 | NA | NA | TRBV14 | TGTGCCAGCAGCCAACAGGGGAACTATGGCTACACCTTC | CASSQQGNYGYTF
TRBJ1-2 | NA | NA | TRBV12-5 | TGTGCTAGTGGTTTCTCCGCTGGCAATGGCTACACCTTC | CASGFSAGNGYTF
TRBJ2-3 | NA | TRBD1 | TRBV11-3 | TGTGCCAGCAGCTCGACAGGGTCCAGCACAGATACGCAGTATTTT | CASSSTGSSTDTQYF
TRBJ2-1 | few | TRBD2 | TRBV5-1 | TGCGCCAGCAGCTTGGCGGTTCCGGTGGGGGGGTACAATGAGCAGTTCTTC | CASSLAVPVGGYNEQFF
TRBJ1-1 | NA | NA | TRBV27 | TGTGCCAGCAGTTATCGATTGGGGGCGGAAGCTTTCTTT | CASSYRLGAEAFF
TRBJ2-6 | NA | NA | TRBV11-2 | TGTGCCAGCAGCTTAGGCGGCGCTGGGGCCAACGTCCTGACTTTC | CASSLGGAGANVLTF
TRBJ2-7 | NA | TRBD1 | TRBV25-1 | TGTGCCAGCAGTGAAGGGGTTGGGACAGCAGCCTACGAGCAGTACTTC | CASSEGVGTAAYEQYF
TRBJ2-5 | NA | NA | TRBV25-1 | TGTGCCAGCAGTGAATTCGCAGGGAAAGAGACCCAGTACTTC | CASSEFAGKETQYF
TRBJ1-2 | NA | NA | TRBV28 | TGTGCGAGCGGGGGCGGTAACTATGGCTACACCTTC | CASGGGNYGYTF